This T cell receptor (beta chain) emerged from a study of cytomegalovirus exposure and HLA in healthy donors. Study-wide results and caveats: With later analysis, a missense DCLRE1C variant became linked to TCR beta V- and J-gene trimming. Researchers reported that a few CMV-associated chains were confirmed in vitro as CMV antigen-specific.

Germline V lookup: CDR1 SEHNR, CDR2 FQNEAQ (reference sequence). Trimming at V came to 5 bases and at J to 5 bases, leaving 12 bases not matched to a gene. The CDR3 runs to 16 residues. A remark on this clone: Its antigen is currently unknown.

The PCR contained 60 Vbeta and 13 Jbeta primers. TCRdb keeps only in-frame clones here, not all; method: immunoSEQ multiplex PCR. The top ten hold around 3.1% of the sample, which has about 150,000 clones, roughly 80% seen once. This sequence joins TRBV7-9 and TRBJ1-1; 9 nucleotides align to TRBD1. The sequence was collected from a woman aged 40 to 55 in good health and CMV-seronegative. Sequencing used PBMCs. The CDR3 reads CASSRGRGTGSTEAFF. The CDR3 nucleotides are TGTGCCAGCAGCCGGGGTCGGGGGACAGGGTCGACTGAAGCTTTCTTT.